The present T cell receptor beta chain was sequenced within a study of OX40 agonist ivuxolimab in advanced cancers. Assay: immunoSEQ multiplex PCR; the TCRdb copy retains only in-frame clones and omits some. The sample records tens of thousands of clones, 75% to 90% being singletons. Germline CDR1 MDHEN, CDR2 SYDVKM. The CDR3 has 12 residues. The V and J ends lost 3 bases and 7 bases respectively, with 10 bases between them. Patients were excluded for autoimmune disease history or systemic immunosuppression. This clonotype was obtained from an adult with an advanced solid tumor such as melanoma, head and neck, liver or kidney cancer. Sequencing was performed on CD4+ or CD8+ T cells sorted from blood, taken in a trial of the OX40 agonist ivuxolimab. This chain links TRBV28 with TRBJ2-7, with no clear D. CDR3 DNA: TGTGCCAGCAGTTTGCAAGGAGAAGAGCAGTACTTC. Translating gives CASSLQGEEQYF.